This passage covers 7 T cell receptor beta chains from one sample sequenced in a study of blood T cell repertoires in COVID-19. Repertoires were generated with immunoSEQ multiplex PCR, while TCRdb's copy carries only in-frame clones and drops some. Of about 120,000 clones in the sample, roughly 88% were seen once. Sequences were obtained from peripheral blood. All receptors come from a man aged 35-49 years with acute or convalescent COVID-19.

J is TRBJ2-5 and V is TRBV18; 7 bases are a match to TRBD2. The CDR3 is 13 amino acids. Germline V gene sequence: CDR1 KGHSH, CDR2 LQKENI. V gave up 6 bases and J gave up 3 bases; unmatched junction bases: 4. The CDR3 sequence: CASSSRGEETQYF. CDR3 in DNA: TGTGCCAGCTCCTCCCGGGGGGAAGAGACCCAGTACTTC.

The rearrangement links TRBV6-1 to TRBJ1-3; D call uncertain. The germline CDR1 and CDR2 sequences are MNHNS and SASEGT. V was clipped by 4 bases and J by 0 bases, with 13 bases between them. This CDR3 is built from 16 residues. The CDR3 here is CASSAVRTNSGNTIYF. The CDR3 region has the DNA TGTGCCAGCAGTGCAGTCCGAACAAACTCTGGAAACACCATATATTTT.

The chain carries TRBV2 and TRBJ2-5, with 8 bases matching TRBD2. The CDR3 has 15 amino acids. Germline CDR1 reads SNHLY; CDR2 reads FYNNEI. After removal of 3 bases from V and 7 bases from J, the junction contained 10 bases not matched to a gene. The CDR3 DNA is TGTGCCAGCAGTGACCCCCGGGACGCGGGAGGGACCCAGTACTTC. The encoded protein is CASSDPRDAGGTQYF.

V gene TRBV3-1 (or the pseudogene TRBV3-2) combines with J gene TRBJ2-7; D gene ambiguous. Germline CDR1 reads LGHDT; CDR2 reads YNNKEL (reference sequence). CDR3 size: 13 residues. The V gene lost 0 bases and the J gene lost 5 bases, with 8 bases spanning the gap. CDR3 coding DNA: TGTGCCAGCAGCCAAGATACTAAGCACGAGCAGTACTTC. It specifies CASSQDTKHEQYF.

The gene calls are TRBV30 and TRBJ1-4, with 7 bases aligning to TRBD1. Germline loops: CDR1 GTSNPN, CDR2 SVGIG (reference sequence). This CDR3 spans 15 amino acids. V shed 3 bases and J 6 bases; nucleotides not matched to a gene: 10. The CDR3: CAWRPGTVGYEKLFF. In nucleotides, the CDR3 is TGTGCCTGGAGACCCGGGACAGTTGGTTATGAAAAACTGTTTTTT.

The chain is built from TRBV29-1 and TRBJ1-6, with TRBD1 as a possible D gene (6 bases). Germline-derived CDR1 and CDR2 are SQVTM and ANQGSEA. This CDR3 is 14 amino acids long. The germline V and J ends were trimmed by 6 bases and 10 bases, with 19 bases remaining between them. For the CDR3, the DNA is TGCAGCGTGATAAAGGCAGGGGCGCTATCACCCCTCCACTTT. Encoded protein: CSVIKAGALSPLHF.

This clone has just one count. The J gene is TRBJ2-2, the V gene TRBV7-9; TRBD1 agrees at 7 bases. Germline trimming cut 4 bases from V and 7 bases from J; bases unmatched to any gene: 0. Germline V gene data show CDR1 as SEHNR and CDR2 as FQNEAQ (reference sequence). This CDR3 is 12 amino acids long. CDR3 DNA: TGTGCCAGCAGCTCAGGGGGCGGGGAGCTGTTTTTT. It translates to CASSSGGGELFF.